What follows are 12 T cell receptor beta chains derived from one specimen sequenced in a study of cytomegalovirus exposure and HLA in healthy donors. Some clones are missing from TCRdb's copy, which holds only in-frame ones; the method was immunoSEQ multiplex PCR. Of about 54,000 clones listed, around 90% were seen once; the top ten hold 8.4%. Material for sequencing was PBMCs. The receptor source for this set is a young woman in good health and CMV-seropositive.

This chain links TRBV14 with TRBJ1-1; D call uncertain. Deletions cut 7 bases from V and 0 bases from J, with 9 bases between. Germline V gene data show CDR1 as SGHDN and CDR2 as FVKESK. This CDR3 comprises 13 residues. This CDR3 reads CASTSSMNTEAFF. DNA for the CDR3: TGTGCCAGCACCTCCAGTATGAACACTGAAGCTTTCTTT.

V gene TRBV5-1 combines with J gene TRBJ2-3; perhaps TRBD2 as D (5 bases). Trimming left V 2 bases short and J 2 bases short, with 9 bases between. The length of the CDR3 is 14 residues. CDR1 is SGHRS, CDR2 YFSETQ, per germline. The CDR3 region is CASSLIANTDTQYF. As DNA, the CDR3 is TGCGCCAGCAGCTTAATAGCGAACACAGATACGCAGTATTTT.

The chain is built from TRBV2 and TRBJ2-1; 7 bases are shared with TRBD1. The CDR3 sequence is 13 residues long. V lost 5 bases and J lost 6; bases outside the gene matches: 4. Germline CDR1 is SNHLY and CDR2 is FYNNEI. Here the CDR3 reads CASSRQGFNEQFF. The CDR3 nucleotides are TGTGCCAGCAGTAGACAGGGTTTCAATGAGCAGTTCTTC.

The chain recombines TRBV28 with TRBJ2-5, with D possibly TRBD1 on 5 matching bases. V lost 3 bases to trimming and J lost 5 bases, with 16 bases between them. The CDR3 has 15 residues. Germline CDR1 reads MDHEN; CDR2 reads SYDVKM. The CDR3 bases are TGTGCCAGCAGTTTTTACGCCAGGGTGGACGAGACCCAGTACTTC. Protein product: CASSFYARVDETQYF. The full variable domain, with the rest looked up from reference TRBV28 and TRBJ2-5, is DVKVTQSSRYLVKRTGEKVFLECVQDMDHENMFWYRQDPGLGLRLIYFSYDVKMKEKGDIPEGYSVSREKKERFSLILESASTNQTSMYLCASSFYARVDETQYFGPGTRLLVL.

The CDR3 is CASSLGTSGESAYNEQFF. The CDR3 DNA reads as TGTGCCAGCAGCTTAGGGACTAGCGGGGAATCGGCTTACAATGAGCAGTTCTTC. The V call is TRBV7-6, the J call TRBJ2-1; 12 nucleotides agree with TRBD2. V shed 1 base, J shed 4 bases, and the junction held 8 bases outside the gene matches. Germline V gene data show CDR1 as SGHVS and CDR2 as FNYEAQ. The CDR3 sequence is 18 residues long.

This clone was seen a single time. The chain couples TRBV30 to TRBJ1-5; D is ambiguous. The CDR3 is 14 amino acids. Germline V CDR1 and CDR2: GTSNPN, SVGIG (reference sequence). The germline V and J ends were trimmed by 2 bases and 0 bases, with 8 bases remaining between them. The DNA for the CDR3 is TGTGCCTGGAGTCCCCCTTATAGCAATCAGCCCCAGCATTTT. It is translated as CAWSPPYSNQPQHF. Looking up the rest from reference TRBV30 and TRBJ1-5 gives the full variable domain: SQTIHQWPATLVQPVGSPLSLECTVEGTSNPNLYWYRQAAGRGLQLLFYSVGIGQISSEVPQNLSASRPQDRQFILSSKKLLLSDSGFYLCAWSPPYSNQPQHFGDGTRLSIL.

The chain joins TRBV19 to TRBJ2-5; TRBD2 aligns across 14 bases. Trimming took 4 bases from V and 5 from J; bases not matched to a gene: 6. This CDR3 region has 16 residues. The V gene's germline CDR1 is LNHDA and CDR2 SQIVND (reference sequence). The CDR3 DNA sequence: TGTGCCAGTAGTAACCACAGGACTAGCGGGGGGGAGACCCAGTACTTC. It codes for CASSNHRTSGGETQYF.

The chain couples TRBV7-9 to TRBJ2-2; 12 bases map to TRBD1. Germline trimming cut 6 bases from V and 6 bases from J; bases unmatched to any gene: 2. This CDR3 is 14 amino acids long. Germline V gene lookup returns CDR1 SEHNR and CDR2 FQNEAQ (reference sequence). The CDR3: CASRGTGGSGELFF. CDR3 nucleotides: TGTGCCAGCAGGGGGACAGGGGGCTCCGGGGAGCTGTTTTTT.

This clone turned up a few times. Other nucleotide sequences in the sample specify the same CDR3. This chain connects TRBV30 to TRBJ1-2, with D maybe TRBD1 (5 bases). The length of the CDR3 is 14 residues. Trimming left V 0 bases short and J 3 bases short, with 11 bases between. CDR1 and CDR2 from the germline V gene are GTSNPN and SVGIG (reference sequence). The CDR3 DNA reads TGTGCCTGGAGTGTGGAAGGGGAGGACTATGGCTACACCTTC. Protein sequence: CAWSVEGEDYGYTF.

The chain is built from TRBV5-4 and TRBJ1-4, with 8 nucleotides matching TRBD1. J gave up 8 bases and V 0 bases, and 15 bases lay outside the gene matches. The CDR3 covers 18 residues. Germline assignment: CDR1 SGHNT and CDR2 YYREEE (reference sequence). For the CDR3, the DNA is TGTGCCAGCAGCTTGGCGGGCCCGGACAGGGCCCGGGGAGAAAAACTGTTTTTT. Translation gives CASSLAGPDRARGEKLFF.

Comment on this clone: The junction and the germline gene differ at one end; a read error may be behind it. The chain combines TRBV28 with TRBJ1-1, with D unclear. The germline gives CDR1 MDHEN, CDR2 SYDVKM. The CDR3 covers 12 residues. CDR3 sequence (DNA): TGTGCCAGCAGGACTGTGAACGCTGAAGCTTTCTTT. Translation gives CASRTVNAEAFF.

The chain links TRBV5-1 to TRBJ1-1; the D gene is possibly TRBD1 (6 bases). Trimming removed 4 bases from V and 1 base from J, with 8 bases in between. The CDR3 consists of 13 residues. Germline CDR1 SGHRS, CDR2 YFSETQ. The CDR3 sequence: CASSEQGNTEAFF. CDR3 nucleotide sequence: TGCGCCAGCAGCGAACAGGGGAACACTGAAGCTTTCTTT.